Below, 10 T cell receptor beta chains from the same sample are listed, as sequenced in a study of T-cell reconstitution after alpha-beta-depleted transplantation in children. For TCRbeta, the library was prepared with unique molecular identifiers. MiXCR, applied by TCRdb to the PCR reads, yields one record per CDR3 protein. The data hold over 25,000 distinct CDR3 sequences, with roughly 19% observed a single time. Sequenced material: PBMCs, mostly from graft donor cells, taken 60 days after TCRalphabeta/CD19-depleted stem cell transplant. These receptors originate from a male patient aged 2 to 10 who had a stem cell transplant for acute lymphoblastic leukemia, so the T cells may come from the graft donor.

This clonotype has at least ten counts. The chain has TRBV7-2 and TRBJ2-3; a weak D match, TRBD2 (5 bases). CDR1 is SGHTA, CDR2 FQGNSA, per germline. Trimming stripped 3 bases from V and 1 base from J, with 11 bases between. The CDR3 totals 15 residues. The CDR3 DNA reads TGTGCCAGCAGCTTGCAAAGCGGAGGCACAGATACGCAGTATTTT. As protein: CASSLQSGGTDTQYF.

This clonotype was seen repeatedly, ten times or more. The V gene is TRBV18, the J gene TRBJ2-3; 7 positions agree with TRBD2. Germline values: CDR1 KGHSH, CDR2 LQKENI. This CDR3 is built from 15 residues. V shed 3 bases and J 4 bases; nucleotides not matched to a gene: 7. This CDR3 is CASSPERGWADTQYF. The DNA for the CDR3 is TGTGCCAGCTCACCCGAGCGGGGTTGGGCAGATACGCAGTATTTT.

This clonotype was picked up a small number of times. The chain couples TRBV20-1 to TRBJ2-5; possible D gene TRBD2, 5 bases. This CDR3 region has 9 residues. Germline CDR1 is DFQATT and CDR2 is SNEGSKA (reference sequence). CDR3 region: CGGAETQYF. CDR3 DNA sequence: TGCGGAGGTGCGGAGACCCAGTACTTC.

The chain joins TRBV7-9 to TRBJ1-1, with no clear D. The CDR3 contains 15 residues. Looked up from germline, CDR1 is SEHNR and CDR2 is FQNEAQ (reference sequence). V shed 2 bases and J shed 0 bases, with 10 bases lying between them. The CDR3 DNA sequence: TGTGCCAGCAGCTTATTGTCCTTATTGAACACTGAAGCTTTCTTT. Its protein product is CASSLLSLLNTEAFF.

This clonotype occurred many times. J is TRBJ2-3 and V is TRBV27; 8 bases agree with TRBD1. Germline-derived CDR1 and CDR2 are MNHEY and SMNVEV (reference sequence). This CDR3 is built from 16 residues. With 4 bases clipped from V and 0 bases from J, the junction kept 6 bases outside the gene matches. The CDR3 spells CASSSDRAPSTDTQYF. The CDR3 DNA reads as TGTGCCAGCAGTTCGGACAGGGCTCCAAGCACAGATACGCAGTATTTT.

This clonotype has more than one count but fewer than ten. The V gene is TRBV7-6, the J gene TRBJ2-5; D is unclear. CDR3 length: 14 residues. With 1 base removed from V and 1 base from J, the gap between germline ends came to 7 bases. Per the germline V gene, CDR1 is SGHVS and CDR2 is FNYEAQ. The DNA of the CDR3 is TGTGCCAGCAGCTTAGGTCCCTCCCAAGAGACCCAGTACTTC. It encodes CASSLGPSQETQYF.

This clonotype was recorded at least ten times. The gene calls are TRBV20-1 and TRBJ1-4, with TRBD1 matching 8 bases. Germline V gene sequence: CDR1 DFQATT, CDR2 SNEGSKA (reference sequence). The V segment lost 0 bases and the J segment 5 bases; nucleotides outside the gene matches: 5. The CDR3 extends over 15 amino acids. CDR3 residues: CSARDYDRGNEKLFF. DNA of the CDR3: TGCAGTGCTAGAGATTACGACAGGGGAAATGAAAAACTGTTTTTT.

This clonotype appeared a few times. The CDR3 loop is CASSGGIAGPPPDTQYF. In DNA form, the CDR3 reads TGTGCCAGCAGTGGGGGGATAGCGGGACCCCCCCCAGATACGCAGTATTTT. The gene calls are TRBV2 and TRBJ2-3; TRBD2 agrees at 8 bases. V lost 4 bases and J lost 4; bases outside the gene matches: 13. Germline V CDR1 and CDR2: SNHLY, FYNNEI. The CDR3 consists of 17 residues.

This clonotype was detected ten times or more. CDR3 DNA: TGTGCCAGCAGCTTTACGGCGGCGGGGTCGAGCACAGATACGCAGTATTTT. It yields the protein CASSFTAAGSSTDTQYF. The chain is built from TRBV5-6 and TRBJ2-3, with D perhaps TRBD2 (6 bases). Trimming cost V 2 bases and J 0 bases, with 16 bases left between them. Germline V gene data show CDR1 as SGHDT and CDR2 as YYEEEE. The CDR3 contains 17 residues.

The chain couples TRBV24-1 to TRBJ1-1; TRBD1 might be the D (5 bases). Germline CDR1 KGHDR, CDR2 SFDVKD. The CDR3 runs to 15 residues. With 2 bases removed from V and 2 bases from J, the gap between germline ends came to 11 bases. As DNA, the CDR3 is TGTGCCACCAGTGATTCGACCACAGGTAACACTGAAGCTTTCTTT. This gives the protein CATSDSTTGNTEAFF.